Only a few counts were recorded for the clone carrying this T cell receptor (beta chain). Its antigen remains unknown. A second about 7 to 12 cycle PCR used barcoded and J-beta primers. All cDNA molecules were each tagged by a template-switch adaptor with 12 random nucleotides. TCRdb ran MiXCR on the 5' RACE reads and lists one entry per CDR3 protein. The sample includes hundreds of thousands of distinct CDR3 sequences, roughly 30% seen only once; the top ten take 15%. This sample is drawn from a study of blood T cells in healthy people across ages. Study-wide background: Template switching recovered approximately one barcoded beta molecule for every two T cells. Regarding the study as a whole: Higher diversity and more naive CD4+ cells were features of long-lived donors, compared to aged donors.

This receptor was obtained from a woman older than 75 in good health. Sequencing was performed on blood.

The CDR3 region is CASSKQGYTEAFF. The CDR3 region has the DNA TGTGCCAGCAGCAAACAGGGATACACTGAAGCTTTCTTT. J is TRBJ1-1 and V is TRBV12-3 or TRBV12-4; weak D call: TRBD1 (6 bases). The CDR3 extends over 13 amino acids. Between the trimmed V and J ends, which lost 6 bases and 3 bases, there was a span of 11 bases.